A single sample gave rise to the 8 T cell receptor beta chains below, sequenced in a study of T cells in Graves' hyperthyroidism and ophthalmopathy. It was RNA transcripts that yielded the amplified TCR beta CDR3 regions. Using the HTBI primer set, a first-round RT-PCR was run on the TCR CDR3. MiXCR was run by TCRdb on the multiplex PCR reads, yielding one entry per CDR3 protein. The repertoire has over 250,000 distinct CDR3 sequences, roughly 15% of them found once; the top ten carry almost 35%. The material sequenced was blood. Source of these receptors: a woman aged 40 to 50 with Graves' ophthalmopathy.

This clonotype was seen many times. This chain joins TRBV20-1 and TRBJ2-7; the match to TRBD1 covers 7 bases. This CDR3 is built from 13 residues. The V gene's germline CDR1 is DFQATT and CDR2 SNEGSKA (reference sequence). The J segment lost 3 bases and the V segment lost 4 bases, leaving 6 bases of the junction unmatched. CDR3 protein: CSAKTGYNYEQYF. The CDR3 DNA reads as TGCAGTGCTAAGACAGGGTACAACTACGAGCAGTACTTC.

This clonotype was counted ten times or more. J is TRBJ2-7 and V is TRBV28, with 9 positions matching TRBD2. Germline V gives CDR1 MDHEN, CDR2 SYDVKM. There are 15 residues in the CDR3. The J segment lost 2 bases and the V segment lost 6 bases, leaving 8 bases of the junction unmatched. This CDR3 is CASRRGGRGTYEQYF. For the CDR3, the DNA is TGTGCCAGCAGGAGGGGCGGGAGGGGCACCTACGAGCAGTACTTC.

Only a few counts were recorded for this clonotype. The CDR3 region has the DNA TGTGCCAGCAGCGTAGGGGGGACAGGGTTAAGCAATGAGCAGTTCTTC. It encodes CASSVGGTGLSNEQFF. The rearrangement links TRBV9 to TRBJ2-1; 9 bases are shared with TRBD1. The CDR3 contains 16 residues. J was trimmed by 6 bases and V by 0 bases; bases with no gene match: 7. The germline V gene encodes CDR1 SGDLS and CDR2 YYNGEE.

In this sample, this clonotype turned up many times. The V and J genes are TRBV6-1 and TRBJ1-5; D possibly corresponds to TRBD1 (5 bases). V lost 3 bases to trimming and J lost 4 bases, with 13 bases between them. The CDR3 totals 15 residues. Looked up from germline, CDR1 is MNHNS and CDR2 is SASEGT. Here the CDR3 reads CASSEATDRNQPQHF. The CDR3, as DNA: TGTGCCAGCAGTGAGGCTACCGACAGAAATCAGCCCCAGCATTTT.

This clonotype has more than one count but fewer than ten. The chain is built from TRBV19 and TRBJ1-6, with TRBD1 as a possible D gene (6 bases). V dropped 3 bases and J dropped 10 bases, with 16 bases sitting between them. Germline assignment: CDR1 LNHDA and CDR2 SQIVND (reference sequence). The CDR3 sequence is 15 residues long. CDR3 residues: CASSMFLGGSSPLHF. For the CDR3, the DNA is TGTGCCAGTAGTATGTTCTTAGGGGGTAGCTCACCCCTCCACTTT.

This clonotype came up many times. The rearrangement links TRBV7-9 to TRBJ1-1; a possible D gene is TRBD1 (5 bases). The CDR3 has 15 amino acids. V was shortened by 6 bases and J by 5 bases, with 19 bases between the two germline ends. Germline-derived CDR1 and CDR2 are SEHNR and FQNEAQ (reference sequence). CDR3 amino acids: CASRARGTQRTEAFF. The CDR3 bases are TGTGCCAGCAGGGCCCGAGGGACCCAAAGGACTGAAGCTTTCTTT.

This clonotype was picked up many times. The V gene is TRBV6-6, the J gene TRBJ1-1; D gene ambiguous. Germline CDR1 reads MNHNY; CDR2 reads SVGAGI (reference sequence). There are 15 residues in the CDR3. V lost 0 bases and J lost 4, with 12 bases in between. The CDR3 sequence is CASSYSLVLGTEAFF. The CDR3 DNA follows: TGTGCCAGCAGTTACTCCTTGGTCTTGGGCACTGAAGCTTTCTTT.

This clonotype has at least ten counts. The chain has TRBV7-2 and TRBJ1-1, with D possibly TRBD1 on 6 matching bases. Trimming removed 5 bases at V and 1 base at J, with 8 bases between. Germline CDR1 reads SGHTA; CDR2 reads FQGNSA. The CDR3 contains 13 residues. CDR3: CASSQDRNTEAFF. DNA for the CDR3: TGTGCCAGCAGCCAGGACAGGAACACTGAAGCTTTCTTT.